This T cell receptor beta chain originates from a study of blood T cell repertoires in COVID-19. Study-level information: Researchers got acute and convalescent COVID-19 samples from the United States, Italy and Spain. The analysed material was cDNA or gDNA that came from T cells, B-cell-depleted T cells, or PBMCs.

The table came from immunoSEQ multiplex PCR; TCRdb's copy has only in-frame clones and leaves some out. Of approximately 54,000 clones in the sample, more than 70% were seen once. The trim removed 5 bases at V and 4 bases at J, leaving 4 bases unmatched. This CDR3 spans 15 amino acids. Germline-derived CDR1 and CDR2 are KGHSH and LQKENI. The chain combines TRBV18 with TRBJ2-7; 14 nucleotides line up with TRBD2. The TCR was taken from a human donor in a cohort sampled during active COVID-19. The specimen was peripheral blood. The CDR3 region has the DNA TGTGCCAGCTCAGGGACTAGCGGGAGCGGTTACGAGCAGTACTTC. Translated, it gives CASSGTSGSGYEQYF. Full variable domain (missing parts from reference TRBV18 and TRBJ2-7): NAGVMQNPRHLVRRRGQEARLRCSPMKGHSHVYWYRQLPEEGLKFMVYLQKENIIDESGMPKERFSAEFPKEGPSILRIQQVVRGDSAAYFCASSGTSGSGYEQYFGPGTRLTVT.